The present entry profiles one T cell receptor (beta chain) with its context. The antigen remains undetermined. V lost 5 bases and J 5 bases, leaving 13 bases between the germline ends. CDR1 MNHNY and CDR2 SVGAGI come from the germline V gene (reference sequence). The CDR3 extends over 14 amino acids. This specimen belongs to a study of type 1 and type 2 diabetes patients. Background on the study: Participants included type 1 and type 2 diabetes patients plus nondiabetic controls. Findings of the study overall: Age and gender were not matched between study groups, possibly biasing interpretation. In type 2 diabetes, highly-expanded CD4+ clones took a median about 4% of reads.

PCR was run on genomic DNA. Amplification of the beta chain CDR3 used 30 forward and 13 reverse multiplex primers. MiXCR, run by TCRdb on the multiplex PCR reads, gives a single entry per CDR3 protein. The sample lists more than 250,000 distinct CDR3 sequences, more than 40% seen once, with about 13% in the top ten. Standard classification criteria confirmed type 1 or type 2 diabetes in all patients. Sequencing was done on a sample of peripheral blood mononuclear cells (PBMCs). This sequence originates from a man between 18 and 35 years old with type 2 diabetes. The chain carries TRBV6-6 and TRBJ1-5, with a tentative D call TRBD1 (6 bases). In DNA, the CDR3 is TGTGCCAGCAGTGAGCAGGGGAACTATCAGCCCCAGCATTTT. Amino acids: CASSEQGNYQPQHF.